Included here is one T cell receptor beta chain sequence, with context. The entry originates in a study of OX40 agonist ivuxolimab in advanced cancers. Generated by immunoSEQ multiplex PCR, the TCRdb table keeps only in-frame clones and is missing some. In the table there are around 85,000 clones, about 89% of which are singletons. V shed 5 bases and J shed 9 bases, with 11 bases lying between them. The CDR3 runs 13 residues. Germline CDR1 is MDHEN and CDR2 is SYDVKM. Specimen: CD4+ or CD8+ T cells sorted from blood, collected in a trial of the OX40 agonist ivuxolimab. The origin of this receptor is an adult with an advanced solid tumor such as melanoma, head and neck, liver or kidney cancer. V is TRBV28 and J is TRBJ1-6; D gene ambiguous. CDR3 amino acids: CASSPTIGSPLHF. The CDR3 DNA reads TGTGCCAGCAGTCCTACCATCGGTTCACCCCTCCACTTT.